What follows describes a single T cell receptor beta chain. The antigen is unknown. This sample was included in a study of cytomegalovirus exposure and HLA in healthy donors. Whole-study results and caveats: Across HLA loci, a later analysis found differing TCR association rates, with DRB1 most and HLA-C fewest.

PCR amplification relied on 60 Vbeta primers (plus 13 Jbeta primers). Produced via immunoSEQ multiplex PCR; TCRdb's table is partial and in-frame only. Its table records 96,000 or so clones. The CDR3 runs to 14 residues. Germline-derived CDR1 and CDR2 are KGHSH and LQKENI. V lost 3 bases and J lost 7; bases outside the gene matches: 4. The source material was PBMCs. The V call is TRBV18, the J call TRBJ2-2; 8 nucleotides line up with TRBD1. The origin of this receptor is a girl under 18 in good health and CMV-seropositive. CDR3 in amino acids: CASSPDRVDGELFF. The CDR3 DNA sequence: TGTGCCAGCTCACCGGACAGGGTGGACGGGGAGCTGTTTTTT.